Following are 13 T cell receptor beta chains from one sample sequenced in a study of early T cells in non-severe SARS-CoV-2 infection. Using its own MiXCR run on the 5' RACE reads, TCRdb lists one record per CDR3 protein. The table lists fewer than 85,000 distinct CDR3 sequences, approximately 15% of them singletons. The sample in question was whole blood, obtained at baseline. The receptors were sampled from an adult who was a healthcare worker with PCR-confirmed SARS-CoV-2 infection or an uninfected control (not recorded which).

The chain employs TRBV20-1 and TRBJ2-2; D might be TRBD2 (6 bases). The CDR3 has 14 amino acids. V lost 6 bases and J lost 4, with 15 bases in between. Germline loops: CDR1 DFQATT, CDR2 SNEGSKA (reference sequence). In nucleotides, the CDR3 is TGCAGTGCCACCCGGCCAGCGGGCACCGGGGAGCTGTTTTTT. This sequence encodes CSATRPAGTGELFF.

V usage is TRBV4-1 and J usage is TRBJ2-1; TRBD1 is a possible D gene (6 bases). V lost 0 bases to trimming and J lost 10 bases, with 13 bases between them. There are 14 residues in the CDR3. Germline CDR1 MGHRA, CDR2 YSYEKL. The CDR3 here is CASSQDLRGNEQFF. The CDR3 DNA is TGCGCCAGCAGCCAAGATCTTAGGGGGAACGAGCAGTTCTTC.

This clonotype was picked up many times. The chain couples TRBV29-1 to TRBJ2-1; TRBD2 matches at 12 bases. Germline CDR1 is SQVTM and CDR2 is ANQGSEA. CDR3 length: 19 amino acids. V gave up 5 bases and J gave up 6 bases; unmatched junction bases: 20. The CDR3 sequence: CSVYRGLAGSRGGGNEQFF. In DNA form, the CDR3 reads TGCAGCGTTTACCGCGGACTAGCGGGAAGTAGAGGCGGCGGCAATGAGCAGTTCTTC.

The rearrangement joins TRBV24-1 to TRBJ2-7, with D possibly called TRBD1 or TRBD2 (5 bases each). This CDR3 is 17 amino acids long. Germline V gene lookup returns CDR1 KGHDR and CDR2 SFDVKD. Between the trimmed V and J ends, which lost 5 bases and 0 bases, there was a span of 19 bases. This CDR3 reads CATSASIGQGDSYEQYF. In nucleotides, the CDR3 is TGTGCCACCAGTGCATCTATCGGGCAGGGAGACTCCTACGAGCAGTACTTC.

V gene TRBV29-1 combines with J gene TRBJ1-2; the D is unclear. CDR3 length: 12 residues. From germline, CDR1 is SQVTM and CDR2 ANQGSEA. Deletions cut 1 base from V and 4 bases from J, with 7 bases between. The CDR3 sequence is CSVEGAAYGYTF. For the CDR3, the DNA is TGCAGCGTTGAAGGGGCCGCCTATGGCTACACCTTC. The whole variable domain, filled in from reference TRBV29-1 and TRBJ1-2, reads SAVISQKPSRDICQRGTSLTIQCQVDSQVTMMFWYRQQPGQSLTLIATANQGSEATYESGFVIDKFPISRPNLTFSTLTVSNMSPEDSSIYLCSVEGAAYGYTFGSGTRLTVV.

In this sample, this clonotype turned up a few times. V is TRBV27 and J is TRBJ2-7; 7 bases agree with TRBD2. Germline CDR1 and CDR2: MNHEY and SMNVEV (reference sequence). The trim removed 5 bases at V and 5 bases at J, leaving 9 bases unmatched. The CDR3 contains 14 residues. The CDR3, as DNA: TGTGCCAGCAGTCCGACTAGCAATATCGACGAGCAGTACTTC. Amino acids: CASSPTSNIDEQYF.

This chain joins TRBV28 and TRBJ1-1, with 8 bases fitting TRBD1. CDR3 length: 15 residues. V lost 4 bases to trimming and J lost 2 bases; unmatched junction nucleotides: 6. Germline CDR1 reads MDHEN; CDR2 reads SYDVKM. The CDR3 DNA is TGTGCCAGCAGTTCCCAGGGGGCCGGTAACACTGAAGCTTTCTTT. As protein: CASSSQGAGNTEAFF.

This clonotype was detected a few times. The genes are TRBV20-1 and TRBJ2-3; no reliable D call. The CDR3 contains 11 residues. Looked up from germline, CDR1 is DFQATT and CDR2 is SNEGSKA (reference sequence). The CDR3 DNA follows: TGCAGCCCCCCCGGTAGGGATACGCAGTATTTT. This translates into CSPPGRDTQYF.

This clonotype has a count of ten or more. The chain uses TRBV7-9 and TRBJ2-4; either TRBD1 or TRBD2 may fit D (5 bases each). The CDR3 runs 16 residues. The V gene's germline CDR1 is SEHNR and CDR2 FQNEAQ (reference sequence). V lost 2 bases to trimming and J lost 6 bases, with 17 bases between them. For the CDR3, the DNA is TGTGCCAGCAGCTTAAGTTTGGGGGTTTCGGGAAACATTCAGTACTTC. Protein: CASSLSLGVSGNIQYF.

The genes are TRBV5-1 and TRBJ2-3; possibly TRBD1 or TRBD2 for D (5 bases each). Trimming cost V 2 bases and J 2 bases, with 9 bases left between them. The CDR3 contains 14 residues. CDR1 SGHRS and CDR2 YFSETQ come from the germline V gene. CDR3 sequence reads: CASSFGANTDTQYF. DNA of the CDR3: TGCGCCAGCAGCTTCGGGGCCAACACAGATACGCAGTATTTT.

This clonotype was found many times. The V call is TRBV7-8, the J call TRBJ2-6; TRBD1 matches at 10 bases. Germline values: CDR1 SGHVS, CDR2 FQNEAQ. J gave up 0 bases and V 2 bases, and 4 bases lay outside the gene matches. The CDR3 loop spans 18 amino acids. CDR3 sequence (DNA): TGTGCCAGCAGCTTACGACAGGGGGCGAGCTCTGGGGCCAACGTCCTGACTTTC. Its protein is CASSLRQGASSGANVLTF.

This clonotype was picked up a small number of times. V usage is TRBV2 and J usage is TRBJ2-3; 9 positions agree with TRBD1. The CDR3 length is 16 residues. Unmatched junction bases numbered 12, after V lost 6 bases and J lost 5 bases. The germline CDR1 and CDR2 sequences are SNHLY and FYNNEI. The DNA for the CDR3 is TGTGCCAGCAGCCGAAGGCCGGGACAGGGCTTAGATACGCAGTATTTT. It is translated as CASSRRPGQGLDTQYF.

This clonotype was picked up many times. The V call is TRBV19, the J call TRBJ2-7, with D hard to call. In germline, CDR1 is LNHDA, CDR2 SQIVND (reference sequence). The CDR3 runs 14 residues. The V end lost 5 bases, the J end lost 2 bases, and 13 bases lay between the germline ends. The CDR3 DNA follows: TGTGCCAGTAGTGCCCAGGCGGATGCCTACGAGCAGTACTTC. Translated, it gives CASSAQADAYEQYF.